This passage covers 2 T cell receptor beta chains from one sample sequenced in a study of shared clonotypes between healthy human individuals. Data came from immunoSEQ multiplex PCR; TCRdb stores just in-frame clones and leaves some out. The table includes around 700,000 clones, around three quarters detected once. The sequenced material came from memory CD4+ T cells sorted from blood. Subset reported: CD45RA-negative fraction. These TCRs come from a woman aged 25 to 39 in good health.

The J gene is TRBJ2-7, the V gene TRBV2, with 7 nucleotides matching TRBD2. Germline CDR1 reads SNHLY; CDR2 reads FYNNEI. V shed 3 bases and J 0 bases; nucleotides not matched to a gene: 2. The CDR3 has 14 residues. The DNA of the CDR3 is TGTGCCAGCAGTGAGCGGACTAGCTCCTACGAGCAGTACTTC. Encoded protein: CASSERTSSYEQYF.

The chain couples TRBV19 to TRBJ2-2; possibly TRBD1 for D (6 bases). Germline loops: CDR1 LNHDA, CDR2 SQIVND (reference sequence). This CDR3 is built from 16 residues. Trimming took off 4 bases at V and 1 base at J, with 13 bases between the two ends. Here the CDR3 reads CASSTLWGQNTGELFF. The CDR3 nucleotides read TGTGCCAGTAGTACCCTCTGGGGGCAGAACACCGGGGAGCTGTTTTTT.